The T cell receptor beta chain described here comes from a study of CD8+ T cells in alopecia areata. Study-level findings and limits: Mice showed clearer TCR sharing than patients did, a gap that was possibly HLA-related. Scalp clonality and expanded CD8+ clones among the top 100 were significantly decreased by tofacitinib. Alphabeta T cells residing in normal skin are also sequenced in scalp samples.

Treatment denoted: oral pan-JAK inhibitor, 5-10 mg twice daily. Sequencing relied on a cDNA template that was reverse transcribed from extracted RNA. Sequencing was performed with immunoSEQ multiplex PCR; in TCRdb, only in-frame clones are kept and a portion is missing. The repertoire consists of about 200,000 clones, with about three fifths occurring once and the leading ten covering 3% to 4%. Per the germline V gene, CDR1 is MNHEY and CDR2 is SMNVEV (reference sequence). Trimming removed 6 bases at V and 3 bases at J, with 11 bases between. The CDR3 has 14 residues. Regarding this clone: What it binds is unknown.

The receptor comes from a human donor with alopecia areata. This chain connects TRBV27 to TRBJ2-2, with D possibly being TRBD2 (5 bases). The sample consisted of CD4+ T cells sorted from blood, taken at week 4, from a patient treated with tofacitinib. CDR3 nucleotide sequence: TGTGCCAGCAGCGCCGGGGTGGACACCGGGGAGCTGTTTTTT. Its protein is CASSAGVDTGELFF.